Sequencing of this TCR beta chain was carried out in a study of identical twins. Each CDR3 protein is one row after TCRdb ran MiXCR on the 5' RACE reads. The table lists about 730,000 distinct CDR3 sequences, over 20% of them singletons, with around 4.5% in the top ten. This clonotype was seen more than once but under ten times. Antigen: not known. Findings and limits, study-wide: The study drew conclusions from cross-sectional statistical analysis, not from following the same donors. Weaker excess twin sharing was observed in beta out-of-frame sequences.

Per the germline V gene, CDR1 is DFQATT and CDR2 is SNEGSKA (reference sequence). The CDR3 extends over 13 amino acids. J gave up 0 bases and V 3 bases, and 2 bases lay outside the gene matches. Everyone who gave samples was a healthy Caucasian. These data were likewise used in another study, on T cells expressing NK-cell markers.

This clonotype was sampled from a woman younger than 35 in good health. The chain recombines TRBV20-1 with TRBJ2-7; 7 nucleotides agree with TRBD2. The sequenced material came from PBMCs. The CDR3 nucleotides read TGCAGTGCTAGTAAGCGGGGCTCCTACGAGCAGTACTTC. Translating gives CSASKRGSYEQYF.